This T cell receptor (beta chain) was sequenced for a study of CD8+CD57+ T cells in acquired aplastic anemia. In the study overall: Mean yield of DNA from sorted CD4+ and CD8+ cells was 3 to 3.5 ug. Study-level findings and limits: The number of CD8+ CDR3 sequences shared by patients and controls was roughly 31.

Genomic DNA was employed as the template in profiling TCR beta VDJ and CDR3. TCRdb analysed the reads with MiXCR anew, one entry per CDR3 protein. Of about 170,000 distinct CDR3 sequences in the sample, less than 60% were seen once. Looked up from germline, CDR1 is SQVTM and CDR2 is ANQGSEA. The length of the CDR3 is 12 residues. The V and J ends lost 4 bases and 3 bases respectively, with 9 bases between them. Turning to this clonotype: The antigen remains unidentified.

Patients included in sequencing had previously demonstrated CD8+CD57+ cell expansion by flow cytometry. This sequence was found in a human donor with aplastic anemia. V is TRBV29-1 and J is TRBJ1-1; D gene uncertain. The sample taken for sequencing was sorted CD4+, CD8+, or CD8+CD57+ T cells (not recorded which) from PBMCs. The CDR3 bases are TGCAGCGTTGGTGCGGACCACACTGAAGCTTTCTTT. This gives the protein CSVGADHTEAFF. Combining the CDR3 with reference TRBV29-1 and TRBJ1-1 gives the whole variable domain SAVISQKPSRDICQRGTSLTIQCQVDSQVTMMFWYRQQPGQSLTLIATANQGSEATYESGFVIDKFPISRPNLTFSTLTVSNMSPEDSSIYLCSVGADHTEAFFGQGTRLTVV.